The clone carrying this TCR beta chain appeared once. The sample belongs to a study of control samples from healthy donors and cancer patients. The V gene lost 6 bases and the J gene lost 0 bases, with 11 bases spanning the gap. Germline V gives CDR1 MNHEY, CDR2 SVGAGI. The CDR3 is 14 amino acids. TCRdb's copy holds only in-frame clones and misses some; the assay was immunoSEQ multiplex PCR. The table lists about 160,000 clones, 95% to 96% of them singletons. The sample taken for sequencing was blood. The TCR sequence derives from a woman aged 25 to 39 in good health. The rearrangement uses TRBV6-5 and TRBJ1-1, with D uncertain. The CDR3 is CASRRRQMNTEAFF. The DNA of the CDR3 is TGTGCCAGCAGGAGAAGGCAAATGAACACTGAAGCTTTCTTT.